This T cell receptor (beta chain) was sequenced for a study of response to subunit inactivated influenza vaccine. The CDR3 sequence is 10 residues long. MiXCR was run by TCRdb on the RT-PCR reads, yielding one entry per CDR3 protein. The sample includes 800,000 or so distinct CDR3 sequences, less than 25% seen only once; the top ten take roughly 10%. This clonotype was seen only a few times. Its antigen is not known. Overall study results and limits: Each seasonal influenza vaccination recruits few new T cells, the authors suggested.

The sequencing here drew on PBMCs from blood, taken 5 days after vaccination. The chain couples TRBV21-1 to TRBJ2-2. TRBV21-1 is described as a pseudogene. The sequence was obtained from a man aged 50-59 years who received an inactivated influenza vaccine. The CDR3 sequence: CASYTGELFF. The CDR3 region has the DNA TGTGCCTCCTACACCGGGGAGCTGTTTTTT.